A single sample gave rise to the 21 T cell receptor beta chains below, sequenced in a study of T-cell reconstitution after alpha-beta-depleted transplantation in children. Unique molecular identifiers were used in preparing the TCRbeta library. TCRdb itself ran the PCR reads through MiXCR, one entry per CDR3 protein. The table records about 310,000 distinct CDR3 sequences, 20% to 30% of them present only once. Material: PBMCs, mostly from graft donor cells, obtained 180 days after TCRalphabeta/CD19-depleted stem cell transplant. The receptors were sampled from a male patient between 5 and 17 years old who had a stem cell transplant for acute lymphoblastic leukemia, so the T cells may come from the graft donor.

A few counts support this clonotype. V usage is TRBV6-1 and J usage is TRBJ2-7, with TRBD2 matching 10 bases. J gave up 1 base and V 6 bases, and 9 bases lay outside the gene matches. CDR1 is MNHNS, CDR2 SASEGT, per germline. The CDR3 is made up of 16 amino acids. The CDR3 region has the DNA TGTGCCAGCAGCCGCCGGGGGACTAGCGAGTCCTACGAGCAGTACTTC. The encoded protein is CASSRRGTSESYEQYF.

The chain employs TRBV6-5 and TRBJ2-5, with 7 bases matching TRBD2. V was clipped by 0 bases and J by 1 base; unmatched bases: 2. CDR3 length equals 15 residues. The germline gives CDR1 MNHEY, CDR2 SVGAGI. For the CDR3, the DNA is TGTGCCAGCAGTTACTCCTCGGGGGGCCAAGAGACCCAGTACTTC. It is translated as CASSYSSGGQETQYF.

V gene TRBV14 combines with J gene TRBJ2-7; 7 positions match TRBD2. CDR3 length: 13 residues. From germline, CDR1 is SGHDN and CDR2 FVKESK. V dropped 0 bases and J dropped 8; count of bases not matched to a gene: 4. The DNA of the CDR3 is TGTGCCAGCAGCCAAGACCTAGCGGTACAGCAGTACTTC. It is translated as CASSQDLAVQQYF. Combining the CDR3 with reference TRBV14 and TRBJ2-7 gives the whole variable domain EAGVTQFPSHSVIEKGQTVTLRCDPISGHDNLYWYRRVMGKEIKFLLHFVKESKQDESGMPNNRFLAERTGGTYSTLKVQPAELEDSGVYFCASSQDLAVQQYFGPGTRLTVT.

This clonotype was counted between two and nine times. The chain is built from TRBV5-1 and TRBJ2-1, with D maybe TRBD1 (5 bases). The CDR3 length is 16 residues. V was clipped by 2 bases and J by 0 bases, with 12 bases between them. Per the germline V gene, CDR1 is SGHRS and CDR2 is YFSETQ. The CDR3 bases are TGCGCCAGCAGCTTTCAGGGTCCCAGCTCCTACAATGAGCAGTTCTTC. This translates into CASSFQGPSSYNEQFF.

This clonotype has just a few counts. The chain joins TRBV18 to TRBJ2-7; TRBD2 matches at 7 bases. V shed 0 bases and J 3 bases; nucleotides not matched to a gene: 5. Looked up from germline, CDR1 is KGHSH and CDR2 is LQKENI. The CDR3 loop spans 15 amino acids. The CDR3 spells CASSPPAGVVYEQYF. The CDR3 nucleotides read TGTGCCAGCTCACCACCGGCGGGAGTGGTCTACGAGCAGTACTTC. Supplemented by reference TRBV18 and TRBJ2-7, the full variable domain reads NAGVMQNPRHLVRRRGQEARLRCSPMKGHSHVYWYRQLPEEGLKFMVYLQKENIIDESGMPKERFSAEFPKEGPSILRIQQVVRGDSAAYFCASSPPAGVVYEQYFGPGTRLTVT.

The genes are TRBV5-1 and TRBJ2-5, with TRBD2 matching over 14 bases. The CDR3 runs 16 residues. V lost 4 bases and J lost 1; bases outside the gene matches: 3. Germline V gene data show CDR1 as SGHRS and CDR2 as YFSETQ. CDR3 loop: CASSGTSGSLQETQYF. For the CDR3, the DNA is TGCGCCAGCAGCGGGACTAGCGGGAGCCTCCAAGAGACCCAGTACTTC.

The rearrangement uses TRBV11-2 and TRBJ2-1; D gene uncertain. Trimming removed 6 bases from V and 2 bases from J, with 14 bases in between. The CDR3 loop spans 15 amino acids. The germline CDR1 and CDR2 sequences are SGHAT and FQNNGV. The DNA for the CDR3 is TGTGCCAGCAGTCCCCAGCACTGGCCCTACAATGAGCAGTTCTTC. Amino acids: CASSPQHWPYNEQFF.

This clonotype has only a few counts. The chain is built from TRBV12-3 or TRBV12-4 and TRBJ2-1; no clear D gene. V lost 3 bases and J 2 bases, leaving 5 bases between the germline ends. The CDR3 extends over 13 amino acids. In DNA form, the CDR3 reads TGTGCCAGCAGTTTCAATCCCTACAATGAGCAGTTCTTC. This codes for CASSFNPYNEQFF.

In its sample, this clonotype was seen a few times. CDR3 region: CASSYAGSSYEQYF. CDR3 coding DNA: TGTGCCAGCAGTTATGCCGGTTCCTCCTACGAGCAGTACTTC. This rearrangement joins TRBV6-5 to TRBJ2-7; D call uncertain. Germline CDR1 and CDR2: MNHEY and SVGAGI. Trimming shortened V by 3 bases and J by 0 bases, and 9 bases separated the two germline ends. CDR3 size: 14 residues.

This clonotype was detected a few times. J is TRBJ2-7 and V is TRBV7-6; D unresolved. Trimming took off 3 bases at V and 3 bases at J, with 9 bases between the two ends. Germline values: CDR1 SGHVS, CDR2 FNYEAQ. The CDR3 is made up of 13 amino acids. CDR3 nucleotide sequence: TGTGCCAGCAGCTTCGGCTACCTCTACGAGCAGTACTTC. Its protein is CASSFGYLYEQYF.

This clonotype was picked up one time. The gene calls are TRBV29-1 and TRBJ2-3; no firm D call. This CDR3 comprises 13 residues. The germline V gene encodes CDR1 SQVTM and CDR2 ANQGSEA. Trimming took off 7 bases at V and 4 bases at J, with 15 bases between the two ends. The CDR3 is CSGADPVADTQYF. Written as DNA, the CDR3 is TGCAGCGGAGCAGATCCCGTTGCAGATACGCAGTATTTT.

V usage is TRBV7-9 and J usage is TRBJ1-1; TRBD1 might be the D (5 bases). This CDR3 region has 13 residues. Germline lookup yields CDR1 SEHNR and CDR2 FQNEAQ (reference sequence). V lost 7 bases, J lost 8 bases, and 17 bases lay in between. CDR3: CASTNSNGAEAFF. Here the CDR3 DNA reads TGTGCCAGCACCAACTCAAACGGGGCAGAAGCTTTCTTT. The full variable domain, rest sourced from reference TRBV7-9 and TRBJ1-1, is DTGVSQNPRHKITKRGQNVTFRCDPISEHNRLYWYRQTLGQGPEFLTYFQNEAQLEKSRLLSDRFSAERPKGSFSTLEIQRTEQGDSAMYLCASTNSNGAEAFFGQGTRLTVV.

The CDR3 sequence: CASSQRGTASNQPQHF. The CDR3 DNA reads as TGTGCCAGCAGCCAGCGGGGGACGGCTAGCAATCAGCCCCAGCATTTT. This chain connects TRBV3-1 to TRBJ1-5; TRBD1 is a possible D gene (5 bases). Germline V lookup: CDR1 LGHDT, CDR2 YNNKEL (reference sequence). Deletions cut 3 bases from V and 0 bases from J, with 12 bases between. The CDR3 totals 16 residues.

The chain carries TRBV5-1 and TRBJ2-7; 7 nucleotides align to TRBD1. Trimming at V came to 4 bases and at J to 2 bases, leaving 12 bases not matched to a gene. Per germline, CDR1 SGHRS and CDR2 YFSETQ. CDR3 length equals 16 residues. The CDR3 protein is CASSPPLGQAAYEQYF. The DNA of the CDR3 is TGCGCCAGCAGCCCCCCCCTCGGACAGGCCGCCTACGAGCAGTACTTC.

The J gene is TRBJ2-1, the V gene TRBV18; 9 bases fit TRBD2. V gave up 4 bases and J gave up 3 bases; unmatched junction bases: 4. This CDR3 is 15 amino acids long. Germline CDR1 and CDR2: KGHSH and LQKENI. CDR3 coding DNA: TGTGCCAGCTCACGGGAGCGGGAGGTCTACAATGAGCAGTTCTTC. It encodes CASSREREVYNEQFF.

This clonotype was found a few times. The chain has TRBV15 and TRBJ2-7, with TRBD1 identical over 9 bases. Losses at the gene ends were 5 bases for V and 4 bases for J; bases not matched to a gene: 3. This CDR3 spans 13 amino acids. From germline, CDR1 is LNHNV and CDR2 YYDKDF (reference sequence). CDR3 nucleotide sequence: TGTGCCACCAGCCGGGACAGGGTTTACGAGCAGTACTTC. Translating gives CATSRDRVYEQYF.

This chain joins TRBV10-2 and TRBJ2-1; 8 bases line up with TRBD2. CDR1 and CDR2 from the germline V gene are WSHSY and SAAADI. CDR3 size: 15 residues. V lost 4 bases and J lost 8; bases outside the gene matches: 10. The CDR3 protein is CASSGEAGVRDEQFF. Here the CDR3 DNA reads TGCGCCAGCAGTGGGGAAGCGGGAGTCAGGGATGAGCAGTTCTTC.

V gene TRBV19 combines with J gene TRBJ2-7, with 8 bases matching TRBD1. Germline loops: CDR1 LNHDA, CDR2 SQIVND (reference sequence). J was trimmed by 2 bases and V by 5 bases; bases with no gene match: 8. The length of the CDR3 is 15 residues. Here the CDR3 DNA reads TGTGCCAGTAGTCACCGGGACAGGTTCACCTACGAGCAGTACTTC. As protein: CASSHRDRFTYEQYF.

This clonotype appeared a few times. The CDR3 nucleotides read TGTGCCAGCAGCCCGCTTGTTGGGGGCGAGCAGTTCTTC. Its protein product is CASSPLVGGEQFF. V is TRBV7-3 and J is TRBJ2-1; possible D gene TRBD1, 6 bases. CDR1 is SGHTA and CDR2 is FQGTGA in the germline V gene. CDR3 size: 13 residues. V was shortened by 5 bases and J by 10 bases, with 15 bases between the two germline ends.

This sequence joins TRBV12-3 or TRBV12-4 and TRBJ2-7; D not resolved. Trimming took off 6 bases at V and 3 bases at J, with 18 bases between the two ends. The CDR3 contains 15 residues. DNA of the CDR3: TGTGCCAGCAGCTCCCCCCCACAAGGGTTCTACGAGCAGTACTTC. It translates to CASSSPPQGFYEQYF.

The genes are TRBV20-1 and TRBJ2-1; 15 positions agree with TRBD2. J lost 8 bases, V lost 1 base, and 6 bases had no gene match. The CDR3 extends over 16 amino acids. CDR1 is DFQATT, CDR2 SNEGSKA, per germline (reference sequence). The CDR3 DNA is TGCAGTGCTAGAGTCTGGACTAGCGGGAGGGTCCATGAGCAGTTCTTC. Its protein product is CSARVWTSGRVHEQFF.